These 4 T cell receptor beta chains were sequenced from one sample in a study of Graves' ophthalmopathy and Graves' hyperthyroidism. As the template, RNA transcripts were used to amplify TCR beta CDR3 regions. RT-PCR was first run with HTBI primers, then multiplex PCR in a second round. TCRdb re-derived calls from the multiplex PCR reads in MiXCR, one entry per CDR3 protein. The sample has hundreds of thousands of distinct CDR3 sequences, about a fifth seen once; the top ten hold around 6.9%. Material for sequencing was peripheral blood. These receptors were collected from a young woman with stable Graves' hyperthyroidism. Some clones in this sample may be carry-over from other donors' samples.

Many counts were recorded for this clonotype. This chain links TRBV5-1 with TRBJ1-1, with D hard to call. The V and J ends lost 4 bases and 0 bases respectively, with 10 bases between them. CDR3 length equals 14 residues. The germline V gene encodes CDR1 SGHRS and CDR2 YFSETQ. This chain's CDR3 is CASSLGAMNTEAFF. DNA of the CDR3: TGCGCCAGCAGCCTTGGAGCCATGAACACTGAAGCTTTCTTT.

Here the CDR3 reads CASTPGQGLYEQYF. The CDR3 DNA reads as TGTGCCAGCACCCCGGGACAGGGTTTGTACGAGCAGTACTTC. The V and J genes are TRBV12-3 or TRBV12-4 and TRBJ2-7; 9 bases map to TRBD1. The length of the CDR3 is 14 residues. Trimming removed 7 bases from V and 4 bases from J; junction bases left unmatched: 8.

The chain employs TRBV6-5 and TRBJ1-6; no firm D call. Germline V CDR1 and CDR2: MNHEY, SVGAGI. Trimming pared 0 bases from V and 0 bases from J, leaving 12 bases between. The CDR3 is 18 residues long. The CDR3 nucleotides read TGTGCCAGCAGTTACTCGAAGGACCTGAGCTCCTATAATTCACCCCTCCACTTT. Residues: CASSYSKDLSSYNSPLHF.

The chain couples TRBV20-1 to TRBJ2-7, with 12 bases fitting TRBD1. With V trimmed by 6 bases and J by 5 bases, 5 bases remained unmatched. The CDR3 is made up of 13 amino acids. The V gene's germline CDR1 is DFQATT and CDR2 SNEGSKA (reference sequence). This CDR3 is CSATGQGANEQYF. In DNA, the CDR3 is TGCAGTGCAACGGGACAGGGGGCAAACGAGCAGTACTTC.